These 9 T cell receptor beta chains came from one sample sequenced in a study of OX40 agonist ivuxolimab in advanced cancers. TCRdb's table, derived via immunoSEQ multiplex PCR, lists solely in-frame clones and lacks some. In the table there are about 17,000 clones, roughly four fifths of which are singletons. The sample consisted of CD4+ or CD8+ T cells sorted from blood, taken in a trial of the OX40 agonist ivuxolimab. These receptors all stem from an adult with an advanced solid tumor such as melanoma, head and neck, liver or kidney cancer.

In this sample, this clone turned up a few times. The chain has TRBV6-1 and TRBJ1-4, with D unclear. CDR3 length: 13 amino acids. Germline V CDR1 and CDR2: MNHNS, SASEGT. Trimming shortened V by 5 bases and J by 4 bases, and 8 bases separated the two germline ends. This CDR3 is CASSSTFNEKLFF. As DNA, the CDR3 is TGTGCCAGCAGTTCGACCTTTAATGAAAAACTGTTTTTT.

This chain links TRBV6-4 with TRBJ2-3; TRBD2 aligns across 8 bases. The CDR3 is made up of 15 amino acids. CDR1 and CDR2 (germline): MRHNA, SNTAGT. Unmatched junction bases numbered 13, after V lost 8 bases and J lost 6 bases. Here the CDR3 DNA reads TGTGCCAGCGTCTTTGCAGCGGGGGAGGGGGATACGCAGTATTTT. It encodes CASVFAAGEGDTQYF.

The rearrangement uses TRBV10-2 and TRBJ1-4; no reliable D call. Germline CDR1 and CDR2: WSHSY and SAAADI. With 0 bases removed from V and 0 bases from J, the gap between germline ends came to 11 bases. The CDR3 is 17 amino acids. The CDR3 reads CASSESYGGATNEKLFF. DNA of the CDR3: TGCGCCAGCAGTGAGTCCTACGGCGGTGCAACTAATGAAAAACTGTTTTTT.

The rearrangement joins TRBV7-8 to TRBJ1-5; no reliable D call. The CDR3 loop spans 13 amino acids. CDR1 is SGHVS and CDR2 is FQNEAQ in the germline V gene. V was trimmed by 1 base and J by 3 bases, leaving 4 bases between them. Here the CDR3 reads CASSLVLNQPQHF. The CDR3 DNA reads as TGTGCCAGCAGCTTAGTGCTCAATCAGCCCCAGCATTTT.

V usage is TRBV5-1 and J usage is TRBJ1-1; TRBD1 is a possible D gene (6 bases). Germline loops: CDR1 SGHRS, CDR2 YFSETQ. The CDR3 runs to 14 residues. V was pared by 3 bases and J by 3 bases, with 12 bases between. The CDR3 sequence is CASSSRDIYTEAFF. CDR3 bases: TGCGCCAGCAGCTCCCGGGACATTTACACTGAAGCTTTCTTT.

The CDR3 loop reads CASSLGRVYGYTF. The CDR3 DNA reads TGTGCCAGCAGCTTGGGCAGGGTCTACGGCTACACCTTC. The V and J genes are TRBV5-6 and TRBJ1-2; possibly TRBD1 for D (5 bases). Germline loops: CDR1 SGHDT, CDR2 YYEEEE. Trimming took off 0 bases at V and 8 bases at J, with 11 bases between the two ends. The CDR3 extends over 13 amino acids. Together with reference TRBV5-6 and TRBJ1-2, the CDR3 gives the full variable domain: DAGVTQSPTHLIKTRGQQVTLRCSPKSGHDTVSWYQQALGQGPQFIFQYYEEEERQRGNFPDRFSGHQFPNYSSELNVNALLLGDSALYLCASSLGRVYGYTFGSGTRLTVV.

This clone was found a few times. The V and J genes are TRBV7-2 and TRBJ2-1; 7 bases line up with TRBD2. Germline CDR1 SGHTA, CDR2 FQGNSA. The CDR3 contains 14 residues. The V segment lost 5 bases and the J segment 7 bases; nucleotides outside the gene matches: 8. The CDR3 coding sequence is TGTGCCAGCAGCCCCCGGACTAGTTATAATGAGCAGTTCTTC. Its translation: CASSPRTSYNEQFF.

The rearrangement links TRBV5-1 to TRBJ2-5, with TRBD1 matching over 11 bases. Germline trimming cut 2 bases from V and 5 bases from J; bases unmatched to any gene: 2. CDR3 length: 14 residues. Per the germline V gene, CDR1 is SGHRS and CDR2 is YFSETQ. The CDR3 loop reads CASSFGTGGETQYF. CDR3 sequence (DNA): TGCGCCAGCAGCTTTGGGACAGGGGGGGAGACCCAGTACTTC.

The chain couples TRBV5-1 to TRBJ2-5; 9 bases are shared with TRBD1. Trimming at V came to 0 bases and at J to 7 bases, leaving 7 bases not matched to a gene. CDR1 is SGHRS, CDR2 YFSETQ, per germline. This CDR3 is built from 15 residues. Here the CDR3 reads CASSLGDRAQGTQYF. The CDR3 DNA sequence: TGCGCCAGCAGCTTGGGGGACAGGGCCCAGGGGACCCAGTACTTC.